Reported below is one T cell receptor (beta chain). This entry belongs to a study of chemoradiotherapy in HPV16-positive cancers. This CDR3 contains 15 residues. Germline CDR1 and CDR2: SGHAT and FQNNGV. Trimming removed 2 bases from V and 3 bases from J, with 10 bases in between. Libraries were prepared by immunoSEQ multiplex PCR; TCRdb keeps only in-frame clonotypes and omits some of them. Of just over 8,500 clones detected, approximately 79% appear once; the ten largest clones hold 9%. Collection took place from a patient who underwent chemoradiotherapy. This sequence originates from a human donor with HPV-associated anogenital cancer. The rearrangement uses TRBV11-2 and TRBJ2-2; tentatively, D is TRBD1 or TRBD2 (5 bases each). The CDR3 region has the DNA TGTGCCAGCAGCTTATTACGAGGGGACACCGGGGAGCTGTTTTTT. Amino acid sequence: CASSLLRGDTGELFF. Variable domain in full (rest from reference TRBV11-2 and TRBJ2-2): EAGVAQSPRYKIIEKRQSVAFWCNPISGHATLYWYQQILGQGPKLLIQFQNNGVVDDSQLPKDRFSAERLKGVDSTLKIQPAKLEDSAVYLCASSLLRGDTGELFFGEGSRLTVL.